This T cell receptor (beta chain) originates from a study of cytomegalovirus exposure and HLA in healthy donors. The overall study: Unique TCR beta sequences numbering some 110 million came from approximately 180 million T cells in an earlier analysis.

Both 60 Vbeta primers and 13 Jbeta primers went into the PCR. Sequencing used immunoSEQ multiplex PCR; TCRdb keeps in-frame clones, though not all of them. The sample includes 130,000 to 150,000 clones, 75% to 90% of them seen just once. CDR3 length: 17 residues. A word on this clone: What it binds is not known.

Findings of the study overall: For cytomegalovirus status, the classifier reportedly gave diagnoses with high specificity and sensitivity. A highly shared variant cluster was judged a likely technical artifact.

What was sequenced was PBMCs. This sequence was found in a woman aged 25-40 years in good health and CMV-seronegative. The V gene is TRBV12-1, the J gene TRBJ1-1; the D call in the table, TRBD1, was not verified against the DNA. TRBV12-1 counts as a pseudogene. The CDR3 DNA follows: TGTGCCAGCAGCTCCGGTCCCGGGACAGGGGTCGACACTGAAGCTTTCTTT. Protein product: CASSSGPGTGVDTEAFF.